The next 7 T cell receptor beta chains were all read from a single sample in a study of shared clonotypes between healthy human individuals. Using immunoSEQ multiplex PCR, the repertoire was profiled, and TCRdb retains in-frame clones only, with some absent. The sample contains 980,000 or so clones, around three quarters of which appear only once. Sequenced material: memory CD4+ T cells sorted from blood. This sample's subset: CD45RA-negative fraction. The origin of the receptors is a man younger than 35 in good health.

The chain has TRBV5-5 and TRBJ1-1; a possible D gene is TRBD1 (6 bases). The germline V gene encodes CDR1 SGHKS and CDR2 YYEKEE (reference sequence). The V and J ends lost 3 bases and 0 bases respectively, with 12 bases between them. The CDR3 totals 15 residues. The CDR3 bases are TGTGCCAGCAGCTGGGGGGCCCAAATGAACACTGAAGCTTTCTTT. Translating gives CASSWGAQMNTEAFF.

This clone is a singleton in its sample. The rearrangement uses TRBV2 and TRBJ1-1, with D perhaps matching TRBD1 (5 bases). This CDR3 spans 14 amino acids. Germline V CDR1 and CDR2: SNHLY, FYNNEI. V was trimmed by 6 bases and J by 1 base, leaving 12 bases between them. The CDR3 DNA sequence: TGTGCCAGCAGGGGGACGGACCGGAACACTGAAGCTTTCTTT. Its translation: CASRGTDRNTEAFF.

The rearrangement joins TRBV5-1 to TRBJ1-1, with D tentatively TRBD1 (5 bases). Germline CDR1 SGHRS, CDR2 YFSETQ. The CDR3 is made up of 14 amino acids. Trimming left V 0 bases short and J 5 bases short, with 11 bases between. The DNA for the CDR3 is TGCGCCAGCAGCTTGGACTCCGGGGGTACTGAAGCTTTCTTT. As protein: CASSLDSGGTEAFF.

The chain carries TRBV5-1 and TRBJ2-3; TRBD1 is a possible D gene (6 bases). V was shortened by 0 bases and J by 2 bases, with 13 bases between the two germline ends. This CDR3 is built from 16 residues. The V gene's germline CDR1 is SGHRS and CDR2 YFSETQ. The CDR3 reads CASSLGGPTLTDTQYF. The CDR3 DNA reads TGCGCCAGCAGCTTGGGGGGGCCCACTCTCACAGATACGCAGTATTTT. The variable domain in full, completed from reference TRBV5-1 and TRBJ2-3, reads KAGVTQTPRYLIKTRGQQVTLSCSPISGHRSVSWYQQTPGQGLQFLFEYFSETQRNKGNFPGRFSGRQFSNSRSEMNVSTLELGDSALYLCASSLGGPTLTDTQYFGPGTRLTVL.

This sequence joins TRBV5-1 and TRBJ2-1, with a weak D call TRBD1 (6 bases). Germline V lookup: CDR1 SGHRS, CDR2 YFSETQ. The CDR3 is made up of 16 amino acids. The germline V and J ends were trimmed by 4 bases and 1 base, with 15 bases remaining between them. CDR3 amino acids: CASSLAGDMSYNEQFF. CDR3 nucleotides: TGCGCCAGCAGCCTTGCAGGGGATATGTCCTACAATGAGCAGTTCTTC.

V and J are TRBV5-1 and TRBJ2-7; TRBD1 agrees at 8 bases. Unmatched junction bases numbered 7, after V lost 3 bases and J lost 8 bases. Germline assignment: CDR1 SGHRS and CDR2 YFSETQ. This CDR3 has 13 residues. CDR3 DNA: TGCGCCAGCAGCTCCGGGACAGGAGCCAAGCAGTACTTC. Translated, it gives CASSSGTGAKQYF.

This clone appeared once. The rearrangement links TRBV25-1 to TRBJ2-3, with D unresolved. The CDR3 length is 13 residues. V shed 4 bases and J shed 1 base, with 6 bases lying between them. CDR1 and CDR2 (germline): MGHDK, SYGVNS. Here the CDR3 reads CASSAFGTDTQYF. The CDR3 nucleotides are TGTGCCAGCAGTGCCTTTGGCACAGATACGCAGTATTTT. Variable domain in full (rest from reference TRBV25-1 and TRBJ2-3): EADIYQTPRYLVIGTGKKITLECSQTMGHDKMYWYQQDPGMELHLIHYSYGVNSTEKGDLSSESTVSRIRTEHFPLTLESARPSHTSQYLCASSAFGTDTQYFGPGTRLTVL.